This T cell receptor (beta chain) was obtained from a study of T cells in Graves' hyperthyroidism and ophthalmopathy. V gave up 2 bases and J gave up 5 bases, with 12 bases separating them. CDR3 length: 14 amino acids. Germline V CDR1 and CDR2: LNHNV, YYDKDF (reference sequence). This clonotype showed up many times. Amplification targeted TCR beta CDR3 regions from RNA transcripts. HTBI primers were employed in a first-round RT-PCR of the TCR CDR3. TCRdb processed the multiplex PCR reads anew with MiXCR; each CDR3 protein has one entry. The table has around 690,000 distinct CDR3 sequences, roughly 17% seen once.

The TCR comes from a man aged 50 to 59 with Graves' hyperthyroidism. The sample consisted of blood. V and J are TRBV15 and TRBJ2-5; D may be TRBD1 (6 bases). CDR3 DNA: TGTGCCACCAGCAGACCACAGGGTTTTGAGACCCAGTACTTC. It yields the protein CATSRPQGFETQYF.